Listed here are 25 T cell receptor beta chains from one sample, sequenced in a study of blood T cell repertoires in COVID-19. Data came from immunoSEQ multiplex PCR; TCRdb stores just in-frame clones and leaves some out. The data show around 450,000 clones, about 85% seen once. The sample taken for sequencing was PBMCs or T cells enriched from blood (not recorded which). The receptor source for this set is a woman under 30 with acute COVID-19.

The rearrangement joins TRBV4-3 to TRBJ2-7, with 7 bases matching TRBD2. CDR3 size: 15 residues. Looked up from germline, CDR1 is LGHNA and CDR2 is YSLEER. V lost 2 bases to trimming and J lost 3 bases; unmatched junction nucleotides: 7. CDR3 DNA sequence: TGCGCCAGCAGCCAACGGCTAGCGGATTACTACGAGCAGTACTTC. It yields the protein CASSQRLADYYEQYF.

The J gene is TRBJ1-4, the V gene TRBV7-2; 8 bases match TRBD1. Germline V gene sequence: CDR1 SGHTA, CDR2 FQGNSA. With 4 bases clipped from V and 7 bases from J, the junction kept 11 bases outside the gene matches. The CDR3 covers 16 residues. CDR3: CASSSRAGTGSEKLFF. CDR3 nucleotides: TGTGCCAGCAGCTCACGCGCCGGGACAGGCTCTGAAAAACTGTTTTTT.

The V call is TRBV15, the J call TRBJ2-5, with 8 bases that match TRBD1. V lost 3 bases, J lost 5 bases, and 8 bases stayed unmatched. This CDR3 has 15 residues. The germline V gene encodes CDR1 LNHNV and CDR2 YYDKDF (reference sequence). DNA for the CDR3: TGTGCCACCAGCAGGGAATACAGGGGGATGGAGACCCAGTACTTC. It translates to CATSREYRGMETQYF.

This chain joins TRBV5-1 and TRBJ2-1; TRBD1 matches at 7 bases. V trimming: 2 bases; J trimming: 5 bases; junction bases outside the gene matches: 7. Germline-derived CDR1 and CDR2 are SGHRS and YFSETQ. The CDR3 has 15 amino acids. The CDR3 loop is CASSLQGPPNNEQFF. In nucleotides, the CDR3 is TGCGCCAGCAGCTTACAGGGGCCGCCAAACAATGAGCAGTTCTTC.

The V gene is TRBV6-5, the J gene TRBJ2-7, with D tentatively TRBD2 (5 bases). The CDR3 has 14 amino acids. V was cut by 0 bases and J by 5 bases, with 11 bases left in between. Germline CDR1 is MNHEY and CDR2 is SVGAGI. This CDR3 reads CASSYSWGENEQYF. The CDR3 region has the DNA TGTGCCAGCAGTTACTCGTGGGGAGAAAACGAGCAGTACTTC.

V gene TRBV5-4 combines with J gene TRBJ2-7, with TRBD1 matching over 8 bases. In germline, CDR1 is SGHNT, CDR2 YYREEE (reference sequence). The ends lost 4 bases at V and 1 base at J; junction bases unmatched: 7. The CDR3 has 15 residues. In DNA, the CDR3 is TGTGCCAGCAGCCCCGCCCGGACAGGGTCCTACGAGCAGTACTTC. This translates into CASSPARTGSYEQYF.

The CDR3 DNA sequence: TGCAGCGTTGGGGACAGGGGGCAGGAGCAGTTCTTC. Translating it yields CSVGDRGQEQFF. The J gene is TRBJ2-1, the V gene TRBV29-1; 12 positions agree with TRBD1. V lost 4 bases, J lost 10 bases, and 2 bases stayed unmatched. Germline V gene sequence: CDR1 SQVTM, CDR2 ANQGSEA. The CDR3 is 12 residues long.

As for this clone: Other DNA sequences from this sample encode an identical CDR3 as well. The chain combines TRBV5-1 with TRBJ2-7; 10 positions agree with TRBD1. This CDR3 has 13 amino acids. Germline CDR1 SGHRS, CDR2 YFSETQ. Unmatched junction bases numbered 1, after V lost 3 bases and J lost 4 bases. In DNA, the CDR3 is TGCGCCAGCAGCTGGGGACAGGGGTACGAGCAGTACTTC. It is translated as CASSWGQGYEQYF.

J is TRBJ2-7 and V is TRBV7-2; no reliable D call. Germline assignment: CDR1 SGHTA and CDR2 FQGNSA. Trimming stripped 1 base from V and 2 bases from J, with 18 bases between. The CDR3 is made up of 17 amino acids. CDR3 bases: TGTGCCAGCAGCTTAGACGGCGTCCAAGAGGTCCCCTACGAGCAGTACTTC. Protein: CASSLDGVQEVPYEQYF.

The rearrangement joins TRBV30 to TRBJ2-7; D call uncertain. Trimming cost V 3 bases and J 5 bases, with 17 bases left between them. The germline V gene has CDR1 GTSNPN and CDR2 SVGIG (reference sequence). The length of the CDR3 is 14 residues. CDR3 sequence reads: CAWSVPGAPHEQYF. The CDR3 DNA reads as TGTGCCTGGAGCGTCCCTGGAGCTCCCCACGAGCAGTACTTC.

The J gene is TRBJ2-3, the V gene TRBV28; D not resolved. V gave up 2 bases and J gave up 3 bases, with 6 bases separating them. CDR3 length equals 13 residues. Germline V gene sequence: CDR1 MDHEN, CDR2 SYDVKM. CDR3 coding DNA: TGTGCCAGCAGTTTACCCAGGACAGATACGCAGTATTTT. This translates into CASSLPRTDTQYF.

This rearrangement joins TRBV5-1 to TRBJ1-3; TRBD1 aligns across 8 bases. This CDR3 is 16 amino acids long. J gave up 2 bases and V 4 bases, and 8 bases lay outside the gene matches. The germline V gene encodes CDR1 SGHRS and CDR2 YFSETQ. CDR3 DNA sequence: TGCGCCAGCAGCACCGATACAGGGGGGGCTGGAAACACCATATATTTT. Translated, it gives CASSTDTGGAGNTIYF.

This chain links TRBV15 with TRBJ1-1; 10 bases line up with TRBD1. The CDR3 is 16 residues long. The trim removed 0 bases at V and 5 bases at J, leaving 6 bases unmatched. Germline values: CDR1 LNHNV, CDR2 YYDKDF (reference sequence). CDR3 sequence: CATSRDPGQGWTEAFF. CDR3 coding DNA: TGTGCCACCAGCAGAGATCCGGGACAGGGGTGGACTGAAGCTTTCTTT.

The gene calls are TRBV2 and TRBJ2-1; 11 nucleotides align to TRBD1. CDR1 is SNHLY and CDR2 is FYNNEI in the germline V gene. This CDR3 contains 15 residues. Trimming took 3 bases from V and 4 from J; bases not matched to a gene: 2. The CDR3 DNA sequence: TGTGCCAGCAGTGATGGGACAGGGGGTTACAATGAGCAGTTCTTC. Its protein is CASSDGTGGYNEQFF.

This rearrangement joins TRBV9 to TRBJ2-7, with D unclear. Per the germline V gene, CDR1 is SGDLS and CDR2 is YYNGEE. V was trimmed by 0 bases and J by 0 bases, leaving 7 bases between them. The CDR3 covers 14 residues. The DNA for the CDR3 is TGTGCCAGCAGCGTAGGAGAGAGCTCCTACGAGCAGTACTTC. Protein sequence: CASSVGESSYEQYF.

V is TRBV5-4 and J is TRBJ2-5; 14 nucleotides agree with TRBD2. This CDR3 is built from 18 residues. V was clipped by 2 bases and J by 1 base; unmatched bases: 7. Germline values: CDR1 SGHNT, CDR2 YYREEE (reference sequence). CDR3 in amino acids: CASSFGLAGGFSQETQYF. In nucleotides, the CDR3 is TGTGCCAGCAGCTTCGGACTAGCGGGAGGCTTTTCCCAAGAGACCCAGTACTTC. The full variable domain, with the rest looked up from reference TRBV5-4 and TRBJ2-5, is ETGVTQSPTHLIKTRGQQVTLRCSSQSGHNTVSWYQQALGQGPQFIFQYYREEENGRGNFPPRFSGLQFPNYSSELNVNALELDDSALYLCASSFGLAGGFSQETQYFGPGTRLLVL.

The V and J genes are TRBV10-1 and TRBJ1-1; no clear D gene. The CDR3 is 13 residues long. Trimming shortened V by 3 bases and J by 1 base, and 6 bases separated the two germline ends. The germline V gene has CDR1 WNHNN and CDR2 SYGVQD (reference sequence). CDR3 loop: CASSDAGNTEAFF. Here the CDR3 DNA reads TGCGCCAGCAGTGATGCGGGGAACACTGAAGCTTTCTTT.

The chain links TRBV28 to TRBJ2-7; TRBD2 matches 7 bases. This CDR3 spans 13 amino acids. The V gene's germline CDR1 is MDHEN and CDR2 SYDVKM. Trimming removed 7 bases from V and 2 bases from J; junction bases left unmatched: 5. The CDR3 bases are TGTGCCAGCATCAGGCGGGAGACCTACGAGCAGTACTTC. This codes for CASIRRETYEQYF.

The genes are TRBV19 and TRBJ2-1; perhaps TRBD1 as D (6 bases). The germline gives CDR1 LNHDA, CDR2 SQIVND (reference sequence). The CDR3 runs 15 residues. Trimming shortened V by 1 base and J by 4 bases, and 11 bases separated the two germline ends. This chain's CDR3 is CASSIGGQPYNEQFF. The CDR3 DNA is TGTGCCAGTAGTATAGGCGGACAGCCGTACAATGAGCAGTTCTTC.

The J gene is TRBJ2-3, the V gene TRBV2; 10 bases map to TRBD2. V dropped 6 bases and J dropped 4; count of bases not matched to a gene: 7. The CDR3 has 15 amino acids. CDR1 and CDR2 (germline): SNHLY, FYNNEI. The CDR3, as DNA: TGTGCCAGCAGGGCCCCTAGCGGGAGTTCAGATACGCAGTATTTT. As protein: CASRAPSGSSDTQYF.

This clone was seen many times. This rearrangement joins TRBV2 to TRBJ1-2; no clear D gene. Deletions cut 2 bases from V and 6 bases from J, with 10 bases between. The CDR3 covers 13 residues. Germline V CDR1 and CDR2: SNHLY, FYNNEI. The CDR3 region is CASSEKQRDGYTF. The CDR3 DNA follows: TGTGCCAGCAGTGAAAAGCAGAGGGATGGCTACACCTTC.

As regards this clone: The sample contains more than one DNA sequence encoding this CDR3. This chain joins TRBV28 and TRBJ1-2, with D uncertain. Germline V gene data show CDR1 as MDHEN and CDR2 as SYDVKM. Trimming took 6 bases from V and 4 from J, leaving 9 bases between them. The CDR3 consists of 12 residues. CDR3 region: CASSLGGYGYTF. CDR3 DNA sequence: TGTGCCAGCAGCCTAGGAGGCTATGGCTACACCTTC.

The chain uses TRBV27 and TRBJ1-4; 9 nucleotides agree with TRBD1. The CDR3 loop spans 16 amino acids. J was trimmed by 8 bases and V by 2 bases; bases with no gene match: 9. CDR1 and CDR2 (germline): MNHEY, SMNVEV (reference sequence). CDR3 in amino acids: CASSLDPGTGSEKLFF. The CDR3 DNA sequence: TGTGCCAGCAGTTTAGACCCCGGGACAGGGTCAGAAAAACTGTTTTTT.

The chain employs TRBV7-9 and TRBJ1-5; unclear D gene. Germline V lookup: CDR1 SEHNR, CDR2 FQNEAQ (reference sequence). The CDR3 loop spans 15 amino acids. V lost 1 base to trimming and J lost 2 bases, with 9 bases between them. The CDR3, as DNA: TGTGCCAGCAGCTTAGGTAACATGGGCAATCAGCCCCAGCATTTT. It translates to CASSLGNMGNQPQHF.

V is TRBV5-1 and J is TRBJ1-4; TRBD1 aligns across 10 bases. The CDR3 is 16 residues long. Germline CDR1 and CDR2: SGHRS and YFSETQ. With 4 bases clipped from V and 1 base from J, the junction kept 4 bases outside the gene matches. For the CDR3, the DNA is TGCGCCAGCAGCGTCGGGACAGGGGAAACTAATGAAAAACTGTTTTTT. Translation: CASSVGTGETNEKLFF.